This T cell receptor beta chain was captured by sequencing in a study of B cell selection in AIRE deficiency. Study-wide results and caveats: With only TCRbeta sequenced, about 37% of shared healthy Treg sequences overlapped Tconv. Shared Treg sequences were biased toward short CDR3s with few non-templated nucleotide insertions. Around 31% of healthy-shared Treg TCRbeta sequences appeared in patient Tconv cells. Healthy donors alone shared 31.6% of 4,000 or so Treg sequences; patients alone less than 10%.

Trimming cost V 7 bases and J 0 bases, with 16 bases left between them. The CDR3 sequence is 17 residues long. The germline V gene has CDR1 MDHEN and CDR2 SYDVKM. The regulatory T cell sort gate was CD4+CD25hiCD127low/negative. Worth noting for this clone: What it recognizes is unknown.

TCRdb keeps only in-frame clones here, not all; method: immunoSEQ multiplex PCR. The profile covers 12,000 to 15,000 clones, with about 92% appearing a single time and 1% to 1.2% taken by the ten largest. The V gene is TRBV28, the J gene TRBJ1-6; D is undetermined. The sequencing input was Tregs sorted from PBMCs. The TCR comes from a human donor with AIRE deficiency. CDR3 bases: TGTGCCAGCACCGATGGACCCCCGAGCTCCTATAATTCACCCCTCCACTTT. Translating it yields CASTDGPPSSYNSPLHF.